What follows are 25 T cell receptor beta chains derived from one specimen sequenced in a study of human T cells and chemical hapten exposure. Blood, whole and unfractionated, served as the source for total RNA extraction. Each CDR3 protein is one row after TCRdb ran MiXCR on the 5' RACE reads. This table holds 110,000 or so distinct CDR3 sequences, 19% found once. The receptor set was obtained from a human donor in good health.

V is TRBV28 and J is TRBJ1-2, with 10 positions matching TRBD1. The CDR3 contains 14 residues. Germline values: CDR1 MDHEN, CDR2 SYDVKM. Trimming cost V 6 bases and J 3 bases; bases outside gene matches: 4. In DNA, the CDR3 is TGTGCCAGCAGGATGGGACAGGGGTACTATGGCTACACCTTC. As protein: CASRMGQGYYGYTF.

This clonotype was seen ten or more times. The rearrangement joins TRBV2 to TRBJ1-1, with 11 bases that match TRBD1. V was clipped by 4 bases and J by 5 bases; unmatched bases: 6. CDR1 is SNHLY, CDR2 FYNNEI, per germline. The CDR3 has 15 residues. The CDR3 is CASSAGTGGRTEAFF. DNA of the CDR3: TGTGCCAGCAGTGCGGGGACAGGGGGAAGGACTGAAGCTTTCTTT.

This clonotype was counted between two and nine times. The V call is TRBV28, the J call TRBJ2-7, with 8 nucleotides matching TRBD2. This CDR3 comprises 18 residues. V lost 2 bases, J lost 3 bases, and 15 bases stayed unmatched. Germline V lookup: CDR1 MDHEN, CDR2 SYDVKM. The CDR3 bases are TGTGCCAGCAGTTTAACCCACGATCCACTAGCGGAATACTACGAGCAGTACTTC. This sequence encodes CASSLTHDPLAEYYEQYF.

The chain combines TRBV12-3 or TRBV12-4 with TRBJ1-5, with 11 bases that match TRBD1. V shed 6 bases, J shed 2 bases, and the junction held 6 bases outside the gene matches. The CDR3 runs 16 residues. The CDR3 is CASSQDRGLGNQPQHF. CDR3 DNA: TGTGCCAGCAGCCAGGACAGGGGGCTTGGCAATCAGCCCCAGCATTTT.

The CDR3 loop is CASSPLGGEAFF. The DNA of the CDR3 is TGTGCCAGCAGTCCCCTTGGGGGTGAAGCTTTCTTT. This sequence joins TRBV27 and TRBJ1-1; a weak D match, TRBD1 (5 bases). The V and J ends lost 5 bases and 7 bases respectively, with 11 bases between them. Germline CDR1 and CDR2: MNHEY and SMNVEV (reference sequence). The CDR3 sequence is 12 residues long.

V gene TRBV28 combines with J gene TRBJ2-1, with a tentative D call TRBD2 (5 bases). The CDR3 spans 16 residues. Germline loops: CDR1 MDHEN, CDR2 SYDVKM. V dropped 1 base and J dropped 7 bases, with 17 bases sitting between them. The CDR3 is CASSLFADPGRNEQFF. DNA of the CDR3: TGTGCCAGCAGTTTATTCGCGGACCCTGGGAGAAATGAGCAGTTCTTC.

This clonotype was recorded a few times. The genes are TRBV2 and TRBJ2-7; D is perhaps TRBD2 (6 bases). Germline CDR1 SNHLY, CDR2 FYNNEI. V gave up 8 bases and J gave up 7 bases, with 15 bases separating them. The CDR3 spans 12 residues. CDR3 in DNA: TGTGCCAGCGGGGGGACTCCCTGGGAGCAGTACTTC. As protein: CASGGTPWEQYF.

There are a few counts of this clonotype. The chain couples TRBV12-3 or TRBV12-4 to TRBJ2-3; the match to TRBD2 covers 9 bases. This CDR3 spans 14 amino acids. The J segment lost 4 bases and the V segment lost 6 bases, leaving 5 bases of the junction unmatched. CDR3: CASSPSGNADTQYF. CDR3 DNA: TGTGCCAGCAGCCCTAGCGGGAACGCAGATACGCAGTATTTT.

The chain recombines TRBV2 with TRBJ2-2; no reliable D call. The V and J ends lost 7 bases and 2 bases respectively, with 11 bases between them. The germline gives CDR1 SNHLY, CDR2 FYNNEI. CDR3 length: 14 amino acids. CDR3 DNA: TGTGCCAGCACCCGGATACTTAACACCGGGGAGCTGTTTTTT. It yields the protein CASTRILNTGELFF.

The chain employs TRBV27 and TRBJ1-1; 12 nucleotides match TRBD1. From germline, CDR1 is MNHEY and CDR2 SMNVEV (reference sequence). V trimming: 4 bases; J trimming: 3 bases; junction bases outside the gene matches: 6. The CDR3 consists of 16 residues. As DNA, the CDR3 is TGTGCCAGCAGTTCACCGGGGACAGGGGGCTACACTGAAGCTTTCTTT. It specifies CASSSPGTGGYTEAFF.

CDR3 protein: CASSPPLIYNEQFF. CDR3 nucleotides: TGTGCCAGCTCACCTCCACTAATATACAATGAGCAGTTCTTC. This chain joins TRBV18 and TRBJ2-1, with D uncertain. Germline V gene sequence: CDR1 KGHSH, CDR2 LQKENI. The CDR3 has 14 amino acids. V shed 3 bases and J shed 4 bases, with 10 bases lying between them.

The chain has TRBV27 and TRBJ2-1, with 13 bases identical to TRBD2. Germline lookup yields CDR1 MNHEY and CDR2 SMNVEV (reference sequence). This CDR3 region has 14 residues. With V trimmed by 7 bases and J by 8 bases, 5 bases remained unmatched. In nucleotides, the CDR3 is TGTGCCAGCAAGACTAGCGGGAGGAGTGATGAGCAGTTCTTC. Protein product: CASKTSGRSDEQFF.

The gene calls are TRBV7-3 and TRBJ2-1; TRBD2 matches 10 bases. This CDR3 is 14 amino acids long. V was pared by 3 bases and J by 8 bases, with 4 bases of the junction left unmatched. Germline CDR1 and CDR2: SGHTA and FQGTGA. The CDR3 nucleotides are TGTGCCAGCAGCTTCAGCGGGAGGGCCGATGAGCAGTTCTTC. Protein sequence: CASSFSGRADEQFF.

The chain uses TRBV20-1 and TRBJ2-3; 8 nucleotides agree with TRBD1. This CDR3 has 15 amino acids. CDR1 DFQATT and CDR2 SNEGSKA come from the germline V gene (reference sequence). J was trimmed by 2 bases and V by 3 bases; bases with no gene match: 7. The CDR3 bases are TGCAGTGCTAGGGGACAGGCTACCTTCACAGATACGCAGTATTTT. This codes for CSARGQATFTDTQYF.

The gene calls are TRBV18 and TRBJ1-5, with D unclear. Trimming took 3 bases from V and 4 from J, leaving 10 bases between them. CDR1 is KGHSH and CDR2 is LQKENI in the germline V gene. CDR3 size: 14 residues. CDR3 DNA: TGTGCCAGCTCACCTTCAAGTTTAAATCAGCCCCAGCATTTT. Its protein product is CASSPSSLNQPQHF.

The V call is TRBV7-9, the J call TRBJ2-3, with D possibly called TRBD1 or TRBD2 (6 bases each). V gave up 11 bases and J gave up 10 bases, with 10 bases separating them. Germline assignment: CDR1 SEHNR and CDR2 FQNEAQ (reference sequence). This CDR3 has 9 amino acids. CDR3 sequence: CASGAAQYF. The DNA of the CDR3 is TGTGCCTCGGGGGCGGCGCAGTATTTT.

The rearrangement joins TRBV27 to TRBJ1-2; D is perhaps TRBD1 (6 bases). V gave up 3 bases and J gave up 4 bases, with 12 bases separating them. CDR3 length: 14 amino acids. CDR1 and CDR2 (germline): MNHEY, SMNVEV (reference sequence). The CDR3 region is CASSLGGPGYGYTF. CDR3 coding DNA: TGTGCCAGCAGTTTGGGGGGGCCGGGCTATGGCTACACCTTC.

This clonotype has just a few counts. The CDR3, as DNA: TGTGCCAGCAGCAGCCGACTGGCGGGGGCTCCAACCGGGGAGCTGTTTTTT. It translates to CASSSRLAGAPTGELFF. The V and J genes are TRBV21-1 and TRBJ2-2; the D call in the table, TRBD2, was not verified against the DNA. TRBV21-1 is classified as a pseudogene. The CDR3 is 17 residues long.

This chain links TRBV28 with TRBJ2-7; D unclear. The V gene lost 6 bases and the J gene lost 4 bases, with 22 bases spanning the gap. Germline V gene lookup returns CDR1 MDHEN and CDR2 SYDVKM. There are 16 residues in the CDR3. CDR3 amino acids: CASSQAPGPAPYEQYF. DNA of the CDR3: TGTGCCAGCAGCCAAGCTCCGGGCCCGGCACCTTACGAGCAGTACTTC.

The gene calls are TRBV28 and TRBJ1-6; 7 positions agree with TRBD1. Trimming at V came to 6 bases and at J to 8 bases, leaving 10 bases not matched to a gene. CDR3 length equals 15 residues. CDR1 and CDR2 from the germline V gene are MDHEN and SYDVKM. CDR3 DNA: TGTGCCAGCAGAATCCGGGACAGCGGATATTCACCCCTCCACTTT. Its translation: CASRIRDSGYSPLHF.

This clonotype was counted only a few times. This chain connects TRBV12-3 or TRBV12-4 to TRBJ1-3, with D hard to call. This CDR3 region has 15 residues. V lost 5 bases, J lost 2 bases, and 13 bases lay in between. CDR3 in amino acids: CASSQFSLAGNTIYF. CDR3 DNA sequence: TGTGCCAGCAGTCAATTCTCTTTGGCTGGAAACACCATATATTTT.

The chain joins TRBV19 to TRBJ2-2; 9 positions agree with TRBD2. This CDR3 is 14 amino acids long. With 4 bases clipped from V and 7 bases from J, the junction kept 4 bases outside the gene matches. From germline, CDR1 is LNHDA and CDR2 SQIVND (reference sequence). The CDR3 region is CASSTGTSHGELFF. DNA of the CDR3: TGTGCCAGTAGTACCGGGACTAGCCACGGGGAGCTGTTTTTT.

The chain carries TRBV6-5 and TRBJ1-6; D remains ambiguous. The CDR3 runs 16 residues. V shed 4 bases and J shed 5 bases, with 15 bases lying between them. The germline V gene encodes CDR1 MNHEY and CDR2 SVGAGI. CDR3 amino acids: CASSFGPPSNNSPLHF. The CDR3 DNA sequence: TGTGCCAGCAGTTTCGGGCCCCCGAGCAATAATTCACCCCTCCACTTT.

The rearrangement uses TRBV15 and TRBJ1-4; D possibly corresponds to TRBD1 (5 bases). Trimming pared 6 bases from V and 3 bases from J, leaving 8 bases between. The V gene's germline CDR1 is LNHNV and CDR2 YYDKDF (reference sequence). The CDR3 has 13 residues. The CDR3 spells CATRGTANEKLFF. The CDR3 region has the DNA TGTGCCACCAGAGGGACTGCTAATGAAAAACTGTTTTTT.

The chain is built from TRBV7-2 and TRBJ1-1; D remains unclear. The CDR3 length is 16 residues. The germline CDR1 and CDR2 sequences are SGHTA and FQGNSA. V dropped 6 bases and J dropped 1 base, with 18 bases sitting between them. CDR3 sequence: CASRDSGPVPNTEAFF. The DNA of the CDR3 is TGTGCCAGCAGGGACTCCGGACCAGTCCCGAACACTGAAGCTTTCTTT.